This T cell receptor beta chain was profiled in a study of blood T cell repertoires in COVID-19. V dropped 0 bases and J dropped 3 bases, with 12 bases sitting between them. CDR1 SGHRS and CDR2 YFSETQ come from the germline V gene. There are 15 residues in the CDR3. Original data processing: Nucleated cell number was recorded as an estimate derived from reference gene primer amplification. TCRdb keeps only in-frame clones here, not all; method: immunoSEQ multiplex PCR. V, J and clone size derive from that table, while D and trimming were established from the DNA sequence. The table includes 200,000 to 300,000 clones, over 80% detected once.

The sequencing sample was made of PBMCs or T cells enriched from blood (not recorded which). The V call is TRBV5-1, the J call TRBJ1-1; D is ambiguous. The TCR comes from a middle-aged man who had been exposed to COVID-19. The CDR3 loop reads CASSLVPGTDTEAFF. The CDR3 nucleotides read TGCGCCAGCAGCTTGGTTCCGGGAACGGACACTGAAGCTTTCTTT. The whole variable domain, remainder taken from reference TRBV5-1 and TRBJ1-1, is KAGVTQTPRYLIKTRGQQVTLSCSPISGHRSVSWYQQTPGQGLQFLFEYFSETQRNKGNFPGRFSGRQFSNSRSEMNVSTLELGDSALYLCASSLVPGTDTEAFFGQGTRLTVV.